Listed below are T cell receptor beta chains from one sample, sequenced in a study of shared T cell receptors in the human thymus. TCRdb's copy holds only in-frame clones and misses some; the assay was immunoSEQ multiplex PCR. Here the sample spans 630,000 or so clones, approximately 89% being singletons. This sample was also put to use in a study of human thymus T cells.

The sequencing sample was made of thymocytes. The origin of the receptors is a boy younger than two with a congenital heart defect. CDR3s include the opening cysteine and the closing phenylalanine or tryptophan. The order of the fields is CDR3 length, J gene, V gene, CDR3 protein.

15,TRBJ2-1,TRBV11-2,CASSPAGTSYNEQFF
19,TRBJ2-3,TRBV4-1,CASSQGTTVGARSSDTQYF
15,TRBJ1-5,TRBV6-6,CASSYAAGLYQPQHF
17,TRBJ1-5,TRBV15,CATSRDKQVGRNQPQHF
12,TRBJ2-7,TRBV10-3,CATGQGIYEQYF
17,TRBJ2-3,TRBV7-2,CASSPRTSGGPPDTQYF
12,TRBJ1-1,TRBV7-9,CASTPRNTEAFF
11,TRBJ1-2,TRBV7-2,CASGGAYGYTF
17,TRBJ1-5,TRBV5-8,CASSCRRGQGSNQPQHF
14,TRBJ1-1,TRBV4-1,CASSQQRPGQYAFF
17,TRBJ2-7,TRBV4-1,CASSQGQGPDYSYEQYF
14,TRBJ2-7,TRBV6-5,CASSYREKSYEQYF
17,TRBJ1-5,TRBV28,CASGSVGSEYSNQPQHF
17,TRBJ1-3,TRBV9,CASSVGSMGRAGNTIYF
16,TRBJ2-3,TRBV6-4,CASSDDRAGWTDTQYF
14,TRBJ1-5,TRBV19,CASTWDSFNQPQHF
17,TRBJ2-7,TRBV7-9,CASSLSKKGRANYEQYF
15,TRBJ2-3,TRBV27,CASRGAGGPTDTQYF
15,TRBJ2-3,TRBV7-9,CASSHDGLSTDTQYF
15,TRBJ1-1,TRBV19,CASSHRWEVNTEAFF
15,TRBJ2-1,TRBV2,CASSEGGQGGNEQFF
14,TRBJ1-2,TRBV30,CAWSAGQGTIGYTF
19,TRBJ1-5,TRBV18,CASSPGTEKFHYSNQPQHF
16,TRBJ1-2,TRBV28,CASSRPVQGLTMHYTF
17,TRBJ2-7,TRBV15,CATSRARPPPGYYEQYF
13,TRBJ1-1,TRBV11-2,CASIRRGNTEAFF
16,TRBJ2-7,TRBV29-1,CSVLSTPGLGIYEQYF
13,TRBJ2-3,TRBV30,CAWRVAPGDTQYF
16,TRBJ2-7,TRBV5-4,CASSLAGVTGPYEQYF
21,TRBJ2-7,TRBV14,CASSQEFGPGLAGVPSYEQYF
13,TRBJ2-1,TRBV11-3,CASSLIANDEQFF
13,TRBJ2-7,TRBV5-1,CASSFQAEQRQYF
12,TRBJ1-4,TRBV5-6,CASSPPGGAAFF
14,TRBJ1-4,TRBV6-1,CASTPDSGGEKLFF
17,TRBJ1-5,TRBV5-8,CASRSGQGYRSNQPQHF
18,TRBJ2-2,TRBV10-1,CASSEHGLAGGLTGELFF
13,TRBJ2-5,TRBV29-1,CSASRLDQETQYF
13,TRBJ2-1,TRBV19,CASHGTGGNQQFF
16,TRBJ1-1,TRBV4-1,CASSQGSQALNTEAFF
19,TRBJ1-5,TRBV4-1,CASSQDPPVTGTPNRPQHF
17,TRBJ2-3,TRBV12-5,CASGLGSGLRYTDTQYF
15,TRBJ2-5,TRBV15,CATSRPRGVGETQYF
18,TRBJ1-1,TRBV27,CASSLLPRNRVGDTEAFF
14,TRBJ1-2,TRBV19,CASSEITGDYGYTF
14,TRBJ2-5,TRBV28,CASSLGQGNETQYF